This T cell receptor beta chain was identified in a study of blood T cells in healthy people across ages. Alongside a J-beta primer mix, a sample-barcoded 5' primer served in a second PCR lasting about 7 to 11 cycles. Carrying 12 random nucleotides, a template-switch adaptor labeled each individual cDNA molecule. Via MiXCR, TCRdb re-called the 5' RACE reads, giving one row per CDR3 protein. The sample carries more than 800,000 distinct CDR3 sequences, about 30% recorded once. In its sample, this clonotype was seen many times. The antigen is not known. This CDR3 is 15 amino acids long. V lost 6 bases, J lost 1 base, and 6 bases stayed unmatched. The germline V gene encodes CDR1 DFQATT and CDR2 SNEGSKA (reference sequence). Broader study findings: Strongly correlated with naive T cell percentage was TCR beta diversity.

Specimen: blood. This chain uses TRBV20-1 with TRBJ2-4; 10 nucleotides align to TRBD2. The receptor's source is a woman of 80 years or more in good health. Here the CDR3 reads CSALSGGVAKNIQYF. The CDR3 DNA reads TGCAGTGCCTTAAGCGGGGGGGTGGCCAAAAACATTCAGTACTTC.